This T cell receptor (beta chain) was captured in a study of Ad26.COV2.S vaccination and SARS-CoV-2 variants. The wider study: Once or twice, 56 days apart, Ad26.COV2.S was delivered intramuscularly.

Study outcomes and limitations: Responses of T cells in total may have been underestimated by the TCR breadth and depth analyses. Similar non-spike TCR breadth was seen in vaccine and placebo recipients.

The protocol was immunoSEQ multiplex PCR, while the TCRdb copy is restricted to in-frame clones and leaves out a portion. The data contain 300,000 to 400,000 clones, approximately 86% of them seen just once; the ten biggest clones take up about 10%. On this clone: Antigen unknown.

CDR1 and CDR2 (germline): DFQATT, SNEGSKA (reference sequence). The CDR3 is 11 amino acids. V was pared by 4 bases and J by 6 bases, with 10 bases between. The treatment denotes: around 19 received Ad26.COV2.S at low or high dose, single or two shots; 5 received placebo; per-sample allocation not given. The study sampled participants on day 63 after the first vaccine or placebo injection. An adult donor aged 18-55 years was enrolled in Boston. The chain joins TRBV20-1 to TRBJ2-7, with D perhaps TRBD1 or TRBD2 (5 bases each). The sequence derives from a person aged 18-65 years who received the Ad26.COV2.S COVID-19 vaccine or a placebo. The sequencing here drew on peripheral blood, taken in a trial of Ad26.COV2.S vaccine versus placebo. The CDR3: CSANEGSEQYF. CDR3 nucleotides: TGCAGTGCTAACGAGGGGTCCGAGCAGTACTTC.